This T cell receptor beta chain derives from a study of cytomegalovirus exposure and HLA in healthy donors. Germline CDR1 reads SEHNR; CDR2 reads FQNEAQ (reference sequence). The CDR3 is 16 residues long. The V gene end was trimmed by 4 bases and the J gene end by 8 bases; junction bases not matched to a gene: 12. The PCR contained 60 Vbeta and 13 Jbeta primers. The data were produced by immunoSEQ multiplex PCR, yet TCRdb's version contains in-frame clones alone and is incomplete. The sample lists 65,000 to 95,000 clones, around 81% occurring once. Specimen: PBMCs. The TCR comes from a male donor in good health and CMV-seropositive. The chain uses TRBV7-9 and TRBJ1-5; 9 bases agree with TRBD1. In DNA, the CDR3 is TGTGCCAGCAGCTCAGGAGACAGGGGGACGAGGGAGCCCCAGCATTTT. This encodes CASSSGDRGTREPQHF.